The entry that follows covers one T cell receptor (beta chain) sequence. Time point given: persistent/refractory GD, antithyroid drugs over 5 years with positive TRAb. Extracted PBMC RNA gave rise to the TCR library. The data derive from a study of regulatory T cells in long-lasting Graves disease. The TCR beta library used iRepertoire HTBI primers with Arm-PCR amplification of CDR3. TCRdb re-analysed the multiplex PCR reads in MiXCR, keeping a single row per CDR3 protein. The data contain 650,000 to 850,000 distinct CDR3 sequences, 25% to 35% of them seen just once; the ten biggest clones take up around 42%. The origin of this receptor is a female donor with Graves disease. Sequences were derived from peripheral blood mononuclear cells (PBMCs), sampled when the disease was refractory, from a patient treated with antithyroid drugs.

The CDR3 sequence: CASSPGQGSNEQFF. DNA of the CDR3: TGTGCCAGCAGCCCCGGACAGGGAAGCAATGAGCAGTTCTTC. The chain combines TRBV6-2 or TRBV6-3 with TRBJ2-1; 8 bases align to TRBD1. CDR3 length: 14 amino acids. The germline CDR1 and CDR2 sequences are MNHEY and SVGEGT. J was trimmed by 6 bases and V by 6 bases; bases with no gene match: 7.